This entry features one T cell receptor beta chain sequence. The data were taken from a study of T cell changes during pregnancy in multiple sclerosis. TCRdb's copy holds only in-frame clones and misses some; the assay was immunoSEQ multiplex PCR. The repertoire holds 30,000 to 40,000 clones, with over 75% as singletons. J was trimmed by 0 bases and V by 4 bases; bases with no gene match: 8. Germline CDR1 is SGHRS and CDR2 is YFSETQ. CDR3 size: 17 residues. The chain employs TRBV5-1 and TRBJ2-1, with 9 nucleotides matching TRBD1. The sequence was obtained from a female donor in good health, enrolled as a control in a pregnancy study. Material: CD4+ T cells from peripheral blood mononuclear cells, obtained in the first trimester of pregnancy. This CDR3 is CASSPGDRETSYNEQFF. The CDR3, as DNA: TGCGCCAGCAGCCCGGGGGACAGGGAGACCTCCTACAATGAGCAGTTCTTC.